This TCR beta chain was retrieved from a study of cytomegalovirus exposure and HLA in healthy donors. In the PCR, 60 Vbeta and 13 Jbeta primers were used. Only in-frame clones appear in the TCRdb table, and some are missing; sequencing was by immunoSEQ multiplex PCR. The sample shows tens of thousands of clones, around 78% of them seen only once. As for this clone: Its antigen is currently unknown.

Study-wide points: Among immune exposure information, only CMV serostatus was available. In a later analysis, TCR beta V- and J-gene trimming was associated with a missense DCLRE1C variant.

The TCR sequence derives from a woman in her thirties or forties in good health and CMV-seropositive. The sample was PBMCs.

The CDR3 is CASSVALAGAYEQYF. The CDR3 region has the DNA TGTGCCAGCAGCGTAGCCCTAGCGGGAGCCTACGAGCAGTACTTC. This chain joins TRBV9 and TRBJ2-7; 10 bases fit TRBD2. There are 15 residues in the CDR3. With V trimmed by 0 bases and J by 2 bases, 2 bases remained unmatched. Per germline, CDR1 SGDLS and CDR2 YYNGEE.